Reported below is one T cell receptor beta chain. What antigen it recognizes has not been identified. Per-base quality was not reported, and no clone a single base away is much larger than it. The sample originates from a study of blood T cell repertoires in COVID-19 (dated by TCRdb to between 2020 and 2021). Background for the entire study: Samples from collaborators originated in the United States, Italy and Spain and spanned both the acute and convalescent phases of COVID-19. The material from the prospective study consisted of cDNA or gDNA derived from T cells, B-cell-depleted T cells, or PBMCs. The samples were drawn from two sources: the first 160 participants of the ongoing ImmuneRACE study, and 1,254 subjects contributed by 6 global collaborators. The dataset comprised deeply sampled blood TCRbeta repertoires from subjects exposed to, actively infected with, or recovered from COVID-19. Where available, HLA class I and class II types were taken from metadata supplied by the sample provider and were not determined by assay-based typing. A freely available public database, intended as a resource for researchers studying the immune response to SARS-CoV-2, is where the repertoires were released. A de-identified subject ID, COVID-19 status, age in years and sex were almost always included in the sample metadata. Results the study describes overall, beyond this receptor: How much clinical and demographic metadata was included differed by source and by participant, and the metadata was provided uncurated.

TCRbeta CDR3 regions were amplified from genomic DNA by means of the immunoSEQ Assay, a bias-controlled multiplex PCR. Regarding the original processing steps: Within the assay, amplification of reference gene primers was used to estimate how many nucleated cells each sample contained. To quantify the absolute abundance of each unique TCRbeta CDR3 rearrangement, sequence reads were collapsed and filtered. For each sample, productive Simpson clonality was calculated as the square root of Simpson's diversity index across productive rearrangements. In TCRdb, the immuneACCESS table is reduced to in-frame sequences with V and J assigned. These tables do not hold every clone; where another copy was compared, an unresolved V gene accounts for under half, and the others remain unexplained. V, J and clone size derive from that table, while D and trimming were established from the DNA sequence. The sample yields roughly 120,000 clones; less than 85% were counted once. The biggest ten clones account for about 3.7% of the sample.

The collaborating institutions used their own protocols to collect whole blood in K2EDTA tubes. For TCRbeta analysis, collaborators shipped samples as frozen whole blood, isolated PBMCs, or DNA extracted from either of those sample types. From a lookup of the germline V gene, CDR1 and CDR2 are MGHRA and YSYEKL. Unmatched junction bases come to 11, with V trimmed by 0 bases and J by 5 bases. The CDR3 goes from the cysteine to the phenylalanine over 19 residues. Solely the CDR3 DNA is kept, with 57 bases framed from the first base. The sample taken for sequencing was peripheral blood. This TCR derives from a woman of 80 years or more with acute or convalescent COVID-19. The V and J segments used are TRBV4-1 and TRBJ2-5, and 14 bases in between align with TRBD2. The DNA sequence is TGCGCCAGCAGCCAAGAGGGCACCGGGACTAGCGGGAGAGGTGAGACCCAGTACTTC. Its protein product is CASSQEGTGTSGRGETQYF.